The sequence of this T cell receptor (beta chain) was determined in a study of spatial heterogeneity in lung cancer. This clonotype was counted ten times or more. Its antigen is still unknown. Looked up from germline, CDR1 is SGHRS and CDR2 is YFSETQ. The CDR3 runs 13 residues. With 4 bases clipped from V and 6 bases from J, the junction kept 5 bases outside the gene matches. From the 5' RACE reads, TCRdb called clonotypes with MiXCR, one entry per CDR3 protein. The repertoire holds 9,500 to 13,000 distinct CDR3 sequences, with less than 15% as singletons. Study observations and caveats: Tumor mutation counts were tracked by expanded intratumoral alpha and beta TCR counts.

Documented time point: sample taken at primary tumor resection. Frozen PBMC, nontumor lung or tumor provided whole RNA, which was sequenced unsorted. The source was lung tumor tissue, collected at surgery. This receptor was taken from a male donor with early-stage non-small cell lung cancer. The chain couples TRBV5-1 to TRBJ2-7; 9 bases are shared with TRBD1. The CDR3 sequence is CASSPGTGIEQYF. CDR3 in DNA: TGCGCCAGCAGCCCGGGGACAGGGATCGAGCAGTACTTC.